Listed below are T cell receptor beta chains from one sample, sequenced in a study of technical replicates of blood from several donors. TCRdb's copy holds only in-frame clones and misses some; the assay was immunoSEQ multiplex PCR. This sample has 95,000 or so clones, with roughly 95% found just once. Sequenced material: T cells isolated from PBMCs. The source of these receptors is a human donor in good health. Both conserved end residues are part of each CDR3. The order of the fields is V gene, D gene, CDR3 length, clone size, J gene, CDR3 protein. The D gene is left open where the match is weak. Only part of the rows carry a size: once, few, many, or a class if the clone is expanded.

v_gene: TRBV5-4; d_gene: .; len: 15; abundance: few; j_gene: TRBJ1-2; CDR3aa: CASSLYGQGGYGYTF
v_gene: TRBV7-7; d_gene: .; len: 14; abundance: .; j_gene: TRBJ2-7; CDR3aa: CASSRYTGSYEQYF
v_gene: TRBV6-1; d_gene: .; len: 13; abundance: .; j_gene: TRBJ1-2; CDR3aa: CASIQGSNYGYTF
v_gene: TRBV11-2; d_gene: .; len: 13; abundance: .; j_gene: TRBJ1-1; CDR3aa: CASRFHTNTEAFF
v_gene: TRBV6-1; d_gene: TRBD1; len: 14; abundance: .; j_gene: TRBJ1-1; CDR3aa: CASSEDRANTEAFF
v_gene: TRBV14; d_gene: TRBD2; len: 16; abundance: once; j_gene: TRBJ2-3; CDR3aa: CASSHGLAGYTDTQYF
v_gene: TRBV11-1; d_gene: TRBD1; len: 17; abundance: .; j_gene: TRBJ2-2; CDR3aa: CASSLPTGGNVGGELFF
v_gene: TRBV21-1; d_gene: .; len: 15; abundance: .; j_gene: TRBJ2-7; CDR3aa: CASSKGQLLSYEQYF
v_gene: TRBV27; d_gene: .; len: 15; abundance: .; j_gene: TRBJ2-7; CDR3aa: CASTWGQASSYEQYF
v_gene: TRBV13; d_gene: TRBD2; len: 18; abundance: .; j_gene: TRBJ2-7; CDR3aa: CASSQGLAGVPPPYEQYF
v_gene: TRBV9; d_gene: .; len: 16; abundance: .; j_gene: TRBJ2-5; CDR3aa: CASSVGASEAGETQYF
v_gene: TRBV5-1; d_gene: TRBD2; len: 15; abundance: .; j_gene: TRBJ2-7; CDR3aa: CASSLVTSGNYEQYF
v_gene: TRBV7-9; d_gene: TRBD1; len: 16; abundance: .; j_gene: TRBJ2-1; CDR3aa: CASSGPDREIRNEQFF
v_gene: TRBV27; d_gene: .; len: 16; abundance: .; j_gene: TRBJ1-5; CDR3aa: CASSLTAGTGNQPQHF
v_gene: TRBV2; d_gene: TRBD2; len: 15; abundance: once; j_gene: TRBJ2-3; CDR3aa: CASSLTGGSTDTQYF
v_gene: TRBV4-2; d_gene: .; len: 16; abundance: .; j_gene: TRBJ1-2; CDR3aa: CASSQEGDMTVYGYTF
v_gene: TRBV11-3; d_gene: TRBD1; len: 15; abundance: .; j_gene: TRBJ2-3; CDR3aa: CASSSRGISTDTQYF
v_gene: TRBV4-3; d_gene: TRBD2; len: 15; abundance: .; j_gene: TRBJ2-7; CDR3aa: CASSQDGGETYEQYF
v_gene: TRBV18; d_gene: .; len: 15; abundance: once; j_gene: TRBJ1-2; CDR3aa: CASSAVAGVGYGYTF
v_gene: TRBV5-6; d_gene: TRBD2; len: 16; abundance: once; j_gene: TRBJ2-7; CDR3aa: CASSLGTSGRPYEQYF
v_gene: TRBV5-1; d_gene: TRBD1; len: 17; abundance: once; j_gene: TRBJ2-7; CDR3aa: CASSLGTPGQGASEQYF
v_gene: TRBV7-6; d_gene: .; len: 13; abundance: .; j_gene: TRBJ2-7; CDR3aa: CASSMTAAYEQYF
v_gene: TRBV5-1; d_gene: .; len: 14; abundance: .; j_gene: TRBJ1-3; CDR3aa: CASSPGYSGNTIYF
v_gene: TRBV28; d_gene: .; len: 13; abundance: .; j_gene: TRBJ1-2; CDR3aa: CASMGMRDYGYTF
v_gene: TRBV5-1; d_gene: TRBD2; len: 14; abundance: .; j_gene: TRBJ2-1; CDR3aa: CASSFSSGSYEQFF
v_gene: TRBV27; d_gene: .; len: 14; abundance: .; j_gene: TRBJ1-3; CDR3aa: CASSFQYSGNTIYF
v_gene: TRBV6-1; d_gene: TRBD1; len: 15; abundance: .; j_gene: TRBJ2-7; CDR3aa: CASSEIDRADYEQYF
v_gene: TRBV5-1; d_gene: TRBD1; len: 17; abundance: .; j_gene: TRBJ1-4; CDR3aa: CASSWGTGSRANEKLFF
v_gene: TRBV27; d_gene: .; len: 13; abundance: .; j_gene: TRBJ2-7; CDR3aa: CASSLRTSYEQYF
v_gene: TRBV6-4; d_gene: TRBD1; len: 16; abundance: .; j_gene: TRBJ2-7; CDR3aa: CASSDGQGRTLLEQYF
v_gene: TRBV11-2; d_gene: .; len: 13; abundance: .; j_gene: TRBJ1-4; CDR3aa: CASSLSRDEKLFF
v_gene: TRBV29-1; d_gene: .; len: 12; abundance: .; j_gene: TRBJ1-2; CDR3aa: CSVEAVNYGYTF
v_gene: TRBV5-1; d_gene: .; len: 18; abundance: .; j_gene: TRBJ1-4; CDR3aa: CASSLIAAEARANEKLFF
v_gene: TRBV9; d_gene: .; len: 12; abundance: .; j_gene: TRBJ2-2; CDR3aa: CASSVKGQGLFF
v_gene: TRBV20-1; d_gene: TRBD1; len: 11; abundance: .; j_gene: TRBJ2-3; CDR3aa: CSGGTGDTQYF
v_gene: TRBV19; d_gene: .; len: 11; abundance: .; j_gene: TRBJ2-2; CDR3aa: CASTGIGELFF
v_gene: TRBV6-5; d_gene: .; len: 15; abundance: .; j_gene: TRBJ2-3; CDR3aa: CASSYQGISPDTQYF
v_gene: TRBV6-1; d_gene: TRBD2; len: 13; abundance: .; j_gene: TRBJ2-5; CDR3aa: CASRNSGQETQYF
v_gene: TRBV9; d_gene: .; len: 14; abundance: .; j_gene: TRBJ2-3; CDR3aa: CASSPGLGTDTQYF
v_gene: TRBV27; d_gene: TRBD1; len: 14; abundance: .; j_gene: TRBJ1-5; CDR3aa: CASSYNRGDQPQHF
v_gene: TRBV6-5; d_gene: TRBD2; len: 12; abundance: .; j_gene: TRBJ2-7; CDR3aa: CASSLRGGEQYF
v_gene: TRBV2; d_gene: TRBD2; len: 15; abundance: .; j_gene: TRBJ2-7; CDR3aa: CASSIRSGSIYEQYF
v_gene: TRBV18; d_gene: .; len: 13; abundance: .; j_gene: TRBJ1-1; CDR3aa: CASSPGPGTEAFF
v_gene: TRBV2; d_gene: TRBD2; len: 15; abundance: .; j_gene: TRBJ2-5; CDR3aa: CASRDIAGTQETQYF
v_gene: TRBV29-1; d_gene: .; len: 13; abundance: .; j_gene: TRBJ2-1; CDR3aa: CSVEGGTYNEQFF
v_gene: TRBV30; d_gene: .; len: 13; abundance: .; j_gene: TRBJ1-1; CDR3aa: CAWSVLKNTEAFF
v_gene: TRBV5-1; d_gene: TRBD2; len: 15; abundance: .; j_gene: TRBJ2-5; CDR3aa: CASSLGLAGAETQYF
v_gene: TRBV19; d_gene: TRBD2; len: 15; abundance: .; j_gene: TRBJ2-5; CDR3aa: CASSIAAGGQETQYF
v_gene: TRBV9; d_gene: TRBD2; len: 14; abundance: .; j_gene: TRBJ2-3; CDR3aa: CASNDGRFTDTQYF
v_gene: TRBV30; d_gene: .; len: 12; abundance: .; j_gene: TRBJ1-1; CDR3aa: CASHDPGTEAFF
v_gene: TRBV6-6; d_gene: TRBD2; len: 14; abundance: .; j_gene: TRBJ2-1; CDR3aa: CASSYPSGLNEQFF
v_gene: TRBV2; d_gene: .; len: 15; abundance: .; j_gene: TRBJ2-1; CDR3aa: CASSELVASSDEQFF
v_gene: TRBV4-1; d_gene: .; len: 14; abundance: .; j_gene: TRBJ2-5; CDR3aa: CASSQVAGIETQYF